This paragraph reports one TCR beta chain. These data come from a study of blood T cell repertoires in COVID-19. Study as a whole: Samples taken during acute and convalescent COVID-19 were collected in the United States, Italy and Spain. T cells, B-cell-depleted T cells, or PBMCs provided the cDNA or gDNA that served as material.

Original handling: Reference gene primers were amplified, and this amplification served to estimate nucleated cell counts. Sequenced by immunoSEQ multiplex PCR; TCRdb stores in-frame clones only, minus some. That table supplies the V and J calls and clone size; D and trimming were determined from the DNA. Here the sample spans some 110,000 clones, 87% being singletons. Germline CDR1 MDHEN, CDR2 SYDVKM. The V end lost 8 bases, the J end lost 0 bases, and 20 bases lay between the germline ends. The CDR3 totals 18 residues. The origin of this receptor is a man in his forties or fifties with acute or convalescent COVID-19. This sequence joins TRBV28 and TRBJ2-6; the D gene is possibly TRBD1 (6 bases). Material: peripheral blood. The CDR3 is CASRDHQGKLSGANVLTF. In nucleotides, the CDR3 is TGTGCCAGCCGAGATCATCAGGGGAAACTCTCTGGGGCCAACGTCCTGACTTTC.